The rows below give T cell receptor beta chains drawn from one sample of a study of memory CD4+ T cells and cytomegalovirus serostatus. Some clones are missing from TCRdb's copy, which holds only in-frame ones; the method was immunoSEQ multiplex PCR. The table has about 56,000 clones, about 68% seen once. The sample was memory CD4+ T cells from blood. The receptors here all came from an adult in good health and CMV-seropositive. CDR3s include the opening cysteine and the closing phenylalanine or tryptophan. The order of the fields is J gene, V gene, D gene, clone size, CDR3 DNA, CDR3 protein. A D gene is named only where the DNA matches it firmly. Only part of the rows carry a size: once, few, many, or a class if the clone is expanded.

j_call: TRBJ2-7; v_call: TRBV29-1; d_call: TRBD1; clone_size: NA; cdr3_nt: TGCAGCGTTCCCGGACAGGGGGTATCTCCGTACGAGCAGTACTTC; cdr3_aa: CSVPGQGVSPYEQYF
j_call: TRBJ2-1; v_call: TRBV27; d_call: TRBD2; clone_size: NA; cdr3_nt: TGTGCCAGCAGTTTATATCGTTCGGGGACTAGCGGGAGATTTGGTGAGCAGTTCTTC; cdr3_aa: CASSLYRSGTSGRFGEQFF
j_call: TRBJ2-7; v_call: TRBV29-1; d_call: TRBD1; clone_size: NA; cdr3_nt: TGCAGCGGGAAGACAGGGAACGAGCAGTACTTC; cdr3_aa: CSGKTGNEQYF
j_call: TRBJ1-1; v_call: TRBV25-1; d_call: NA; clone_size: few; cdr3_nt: TGTGCCAGCAGTCTTGGGGTGAACACTGAAGCTTTCTTT; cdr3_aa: CASSLGVNTEAFF
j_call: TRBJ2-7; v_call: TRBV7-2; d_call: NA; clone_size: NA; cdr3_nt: TGTGCCAGCAGCCCCAGCCCAGGTTACGAGCAGTACTTC; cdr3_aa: CASSPSPGYEQYF
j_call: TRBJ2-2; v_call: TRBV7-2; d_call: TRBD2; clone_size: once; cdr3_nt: TGTGCCAGCAGCTTATCCAGGACTAGCGGGACGGGCACCGGGGAGCTGTTTTTT; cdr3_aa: CASSLSRTSGTGTGELFF
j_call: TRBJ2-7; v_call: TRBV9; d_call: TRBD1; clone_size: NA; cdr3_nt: TGTGCCAGCAGCTCTGGGACAGCGAGTGGCGAGCAGTACTTC; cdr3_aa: CASSSGTASGEQYF
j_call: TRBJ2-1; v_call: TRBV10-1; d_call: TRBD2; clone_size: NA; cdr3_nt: TGCGCCAGCAGCGGGAACCTAGCTAGCGGGAGCTATGAGCAGTTCTTC; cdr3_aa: CASSGNLASGSYEQFF
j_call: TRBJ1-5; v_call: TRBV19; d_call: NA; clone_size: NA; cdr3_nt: TGTGCCAGTCAAAGGGTAGGCGAGCCCCAGCATTTT; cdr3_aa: CASQRVGEPQHF
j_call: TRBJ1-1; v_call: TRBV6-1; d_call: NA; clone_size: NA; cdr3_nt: TGTGCCAGCAGGGAACGGTTCCTGACAGGGAACACTGAAGCTTTCTTT; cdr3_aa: CASRERFLTGNTEAFF